This T cell receptor (beta chain) was sequenced in a study of blood T cells in healthy people across ages. Turning to this clonotype: A much larger clonotype is one base distant, so this may be a read error.

V was pared by 8 bases and J by 3 bases, with 10 bases of the junction left unmatched. Germline CDR1 and CDR2: MDHEN and SYDVKM. The CDR3 consists of 14 residues. A sample-barcoded 5' primer and a J-beta primer mix were used in a second PCR of roughly 7 to 11 cycles. TCRdb passed the 5' RACE reads through MiXCR, listing each CDR3 protein once. The table shows about 1.8 million distinct CDR3 sequences, with less than 50% occurring only once. The TCR was taken from a woman in her thirties or forties in good health. Input material: blood. This rearrangement joins TRBV28 to TRBJ2-7, with 7 bases fitting TRBD2. CDR3 in amino acids: CASRPGRGGYEQYF. In DNA form, the CDR3 reads TGTGCCAGCCGACCAGGGAGGGGAGGCTACGAGCAGTACTTC.